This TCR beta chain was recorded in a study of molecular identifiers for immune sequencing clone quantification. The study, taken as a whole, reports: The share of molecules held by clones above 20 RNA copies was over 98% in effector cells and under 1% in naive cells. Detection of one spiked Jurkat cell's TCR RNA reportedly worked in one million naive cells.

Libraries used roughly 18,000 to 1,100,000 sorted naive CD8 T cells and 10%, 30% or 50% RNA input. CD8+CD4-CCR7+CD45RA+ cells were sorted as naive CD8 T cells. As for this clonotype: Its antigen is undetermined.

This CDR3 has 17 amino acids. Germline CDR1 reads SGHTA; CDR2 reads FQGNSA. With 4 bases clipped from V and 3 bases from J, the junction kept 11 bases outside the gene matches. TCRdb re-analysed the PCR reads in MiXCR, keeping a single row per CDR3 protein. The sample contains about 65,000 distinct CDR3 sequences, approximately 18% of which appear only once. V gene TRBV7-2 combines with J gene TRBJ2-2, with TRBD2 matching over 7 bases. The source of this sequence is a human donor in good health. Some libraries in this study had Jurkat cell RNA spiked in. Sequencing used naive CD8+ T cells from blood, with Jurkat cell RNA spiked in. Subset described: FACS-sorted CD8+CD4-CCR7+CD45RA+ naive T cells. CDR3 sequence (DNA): TGTGCCAGCAGCTCAGAGCGGGACCGACTATACACCGGGGAGCTGTTTTTT. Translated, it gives CASSSERDRLYTGELFF.